Listed below are T cell receptor beta chains from one sample, sequenced in a study of T cells in Graves' hyperthyroidism and ophthalmopathy. TCRdb ran MiXCR on the multiplex PCR reads and lists one entry per CDR3 protein. The sample contains about 560,000 distinct CDR3 sequences, approximately 16% of which appear only once. The specimen sequenced was blood. The origin of the receptors is a woman younger than 35 with Graves' hyperthyroidism. CDR3s include the opening cysteine and the closing phenylalanine or tryptophan. Fields, in order: D gene, clone size, J gene, V gene, CDR3 protein, CDR3 DNA. The D gene is left open where the match is weak. Clone size is stated in some rows and not others, as once, few, many or a class when expanded.

- | many | TRBJ2-7 | TRBV28 | CASRAQGLWDEQYF | TGTGCCAGCAGAGCACAGGGACTTTGGGACGAGCAGTACTTC
- | many | TRBJ1-5 | TRBV7-8 | CASSFAGGWQPQHF | TGTGCCAGCAGCTTCGCAGGTGGTTGGCAGCCCCAGCATTTT
- | many | TRBJ2-1 | TRBV18 | CASSPVTDSYNEQFF | TGTGCCAGCTCACCAGTGACAGACTCCTACAATGAGCAGTTCTTC
- | - | TRBJ1-6 | TRBV18 | CASSPGTFNSPLHF | TGTGCCAGCTCACCAGGCACGTTTAATTCACCCCTCCACTTT
- | few | TRBJ2-1 | TRBV12-3/TRBV12-4 | CASRGLGSLGNEQFF | TGTGCCAGCAGGGGCTTAGGGAGTCTGGGCAATGAGCAGTTCTTC
TRBD1 | few | TRBJ2-2 | TRBV14 | CASSQRGTGGTGELFF | TGTGCCAGCAGCCAACGGGGGACAGGGGGCACCGGGGAGCTGTTTTTT
TRBD1 | - | TRBJ2-1 | TRBV24-1 | CATSDGQGRGYNEQFF | TGTGCCACCAGTGATGGACAGGGCAGGGGCTACAATGAGCAGTTCTTC
- | - | TRBJ1-6 | TRBV20-1 | CSARASLNSPLHF | TGCAGTGCTAGAGCCAGCCTTAATTCACCCCTCCACTTT
- | - | TRBJ1-1 | TRBV6-1 | CASSAQGLGETEAFF | TGTGCCAGCAGTGCGCAGGGGCTCGGAGAGACTGAAGCTTTCTTT
- | - | TRBJ1-5 | TRBV6-1 | CASSPGGVSNQPQHF | TGTGCCAGCAGTCCGGGAGGGGTGAGCAATCAGCCCCAGCATTTT
- | many | TRBJ1-1 | TRBV4-2 | CASSHLLREMNTEAFF | TGTGCCAGCAGCCACCTACTCAGGGAGATGAACACTGAAGCTTTCTTT
- | - | TRBJ2-3 | TRBV12-5 | CASGLDHPLQGPTSTDTQYF | TGTGCTAGTGGTCTCGATCATCCACTACAGGGCCCTACGAGCACAGATACGCAGTATTTT
- | - | TRBJ2-7 | TRBV19 | CASSMSDRSYEQYF | TGTGCCAGTAGTATGTCCGACAGGTCCTACGAGCAGTACTTC
TRBD1 | few | TRBJ1-3 | TRBV5-1 | CASSRAVTGGAYTINTIYF | TGCGCCAGCAGCCGGGCAGTGACAGGGGGCGCCTACACAATCAACACCATATATTTT
- | few | TRBJ2-1 | TRBV27 | CASSPLPWDYNEQFF | TGTGCCAGCAGTCCGCTACCCTGGGACTACAATGAGCAGTTCTTC
TRBD2 | many | TRBJ2-1 | TRBV15 | CATSRVASGSRDEQFF | TGTGCCACCAGCAGAGTGGCTAGCGGGAGCCGCGATGAGCAGTTCTTC
- | - | TRBJ2-1 | TRBV10-3 | CAISESPVYNEQFF | TGTGCCATCAGTGAGTCCCCAGTCTACAATGAGCAGTTCTTC
- | - | TRBJ2-2 | TRBV5-1 | CASSLVKEWLGSTGELFF | TGCGCCAGCAGCTTGGTGAAGGAGTGGCTAGGTAGCACCGGGGAGCTGTTTTTT
TRBD1 | many | TRBJ1-1 | TRBV12-3/TRBV12-4 | CASTPDRGVRTEAFF | TGTGCCAGCACCCCGGACAGGGGGGTGAGAACTGAAGCTTTCTTT
- | - | TRBJ2-3 | TRBV5-1 | CASSGGVAASTDTQYF | TGCGCCAGCAGCGGGGGAGTTGCGGCTAGCACAGATACGCAGTATTTT
TRBD1 | - | TRBJ1-2 | TRBV5-6 | CASSWRTGRSGYTF | TGTGCCAGCAGCTGGAGGACAGGGAGGAGTGGCTACACCTTC